These 6 T cell receptor beta chains came from one sample sequenced in a study of T cells in Graves' hyperthyroidism and ophthalmopathy. TCR beta CDR3 region amplification was performed from RNA transcripts. First-round RT-PCR with HTBI primers amplified the TCR CDR3 region. Each CDR3 protein is one row after TCRdb ran MiXCR on the multiplex PCR reads. This table holds some 370,000 distinct CDR3 sequences, roughly 17% found once. The sequenced sample was blood. Source of these receptors: a woman under 40 with Graves' hyperthyroidism that later progressed to Graves' ophthalmopathy.

This clonotype was recorded many times. V is TRBV28 and J is TRBJ1-1; TRBD1 matches 9 bases. Losses at the gene ends were 5 bases for V and 7 bases for J; bases not matched to a gene: 8. CDR3 length: 14 residues. Germline V gives CDR1 MDHEN, CDR2 SYDVKM. The CDR3: CASSATGGADEAFF. The CDR3 region has the DNA TGTGCCAGCAGTGCAACAGGGGGCGCGGATGAAGCTTTCTTT. The complete variable domain, with remaining parts taken from reference TRBV28 and TRBJ1-1, reads DVKVTQSSRYLVKRTGEKVFLECVQDMDHENMFWYRQDPGLGLRLIYFSYDVKMKEKGDIPEGYSVSREKKERFSLILESASTNQTSMYLCASSATGGADEAFFGQGTRLTVV.

This clonotype has at least ten counts. V and J are TRBV7-9 and TRBJ1-4; tentatively, D is TRBD1 (6 bases). This CDR3 contains 16 residues. The germline V and J ends were trimmed by 3 bases and 8 bases, with 19 bases remaining between them. CDR1 is SEHNR and CDR2 is FQNEAQ in the germline V gene (reference sequence). The CDR3: CASSFPPQGEGEKLFF. DNA for the CDR3: TGTGCCAGCAGCTTCCCCCCACAGGGAGAGGGAGAAAAACTGTTTTTT.

Comments on this clonotype: At one end the junction does not follow the germline gene, possibly because of a read error. The chain recombines TRBV28 with TRBJ1-5, with D possibly matching TRBD1 (5 bases). Germline V gives CDR1 MDHEN, CDR2 SYDVKM. CDR3 length: 15 residues. CDR3 region: CASSPDILSSQPQHF. Here the CDR3 DNA reads TGTGCCAGCAGCCCGGACATACTAAGCAGTCAGCCCCAGCATTTT.

V is TRBV27 and J is TRBJ2-7, with 7 bases that match TRBD1. This CDR3 comprises 14 residues. Germline V gives CDR1 MNHEY, CDR2 SMNVEV (reference sequence). V trimming: 2 bases; J trimming: 5 bases; junction bases outside the gene matches: 6. The CDR3 spells CASSLGARGNEQYF. The CDR3 coding sequence is TGTGCCAGCAGTTTAGGGGCCAGGGGGAACGAGCAGTACTTC.

This clonotype has ten or more counts. V gene TRBV28 combines with J gene TRBJ1-2, with a tentative D call TRBD1 (5 bases). Germline V lookup: CDR1 MDHEN, CDR2 SYDVKM. This CDR3 spans 12 amino acids. Between the trimmed V and J ends, which lost 6 bases and 3 bases, there was a span of 8 bases. The CDR3 reads CASRSTDYGYTF. CDR3 DNA sequence: TGTGCCAGCAGATCGACAGACTATGGCTACACCTTC.

This clonotype was counted ten times or more. This chain uses TRBV20-1 with TRBJ2-1; 14 nucleotides align to TRBD2. This CDR3 spans 16 amino acids. Germline V gene sequence: CDR1 DFQATT, CDR2 SNEGSKA (reference sequence). V gave up 2 bases and J gave up 9 bases; unmatched junction bases: 9. This CDR3 reads CSARKAGTSGGLEQFF. The CDR3 region has the DNA TGCAGTGCTAGAAAAGCCGGGACTAGCGGGGGTCTTGAGCAGTTCTTC.